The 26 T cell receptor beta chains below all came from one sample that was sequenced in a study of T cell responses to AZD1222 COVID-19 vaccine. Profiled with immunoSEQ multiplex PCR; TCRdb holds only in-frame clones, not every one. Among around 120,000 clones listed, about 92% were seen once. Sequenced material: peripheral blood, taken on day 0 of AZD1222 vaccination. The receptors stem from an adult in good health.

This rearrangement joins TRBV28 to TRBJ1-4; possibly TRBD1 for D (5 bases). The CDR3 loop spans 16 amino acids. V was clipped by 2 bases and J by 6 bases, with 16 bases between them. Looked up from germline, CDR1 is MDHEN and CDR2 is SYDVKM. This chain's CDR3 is CASSLLSEPGYEKLFF. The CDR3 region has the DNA TGTGCCAGCAGTTTACTTTCGGAACCAGGGTATGAAAAACTGTTTTTT.

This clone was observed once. CDR3 in amino acids: CASSSTESPYEQYF. CDR3 in DNA: TGTGCCAGCAGTTCTACCGAGAGTCCCTACGAGCAGTACTTC. The genes are TRBV3-1 (or the pseudogene TRBV3-2) and TRBJ2-7; D is ambiguous. This CDR3 region has 14 residues. From germline, CDR1 is LGHDT and CDR2 YNNKEL (reference sequence). Trimming stripped 6 bases from V and 2 bases from J, with 14 bases between.

The DNA of the CDR3 is TGTGCCAGCAGTTTAGGGCAGGGGGCTGACGAGCAGTACTTC. Translating gives CASSLGQGADEQYF. This chain connects TRBV28 to TRBJ2-7, with TRBD1 matching over 8 bases. From germline, CDR1 is MDHEN and CDR2 SYDVKM. J lost 5 bases, V lost 2 bases, and 5 bases had no gene match. The CDR3 consists of 14 residues.

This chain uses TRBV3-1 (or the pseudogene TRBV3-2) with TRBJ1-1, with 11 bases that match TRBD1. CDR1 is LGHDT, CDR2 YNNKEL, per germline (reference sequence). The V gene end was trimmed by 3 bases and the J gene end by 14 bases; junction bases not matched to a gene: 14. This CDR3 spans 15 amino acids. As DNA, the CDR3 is TGTGCCAGCAGCCAGGGGACAGGGGGTGGAGGTAGTGGGTTCTTT. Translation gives CASSQGTGGGGSGFF.

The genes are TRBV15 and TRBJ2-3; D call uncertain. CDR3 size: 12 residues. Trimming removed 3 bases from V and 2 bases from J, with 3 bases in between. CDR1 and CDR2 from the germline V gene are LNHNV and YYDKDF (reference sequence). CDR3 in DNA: TGTGCCACCAGCAGTAACACAGATACGCAGTATTTT. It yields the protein CATSSNTDTQYF.

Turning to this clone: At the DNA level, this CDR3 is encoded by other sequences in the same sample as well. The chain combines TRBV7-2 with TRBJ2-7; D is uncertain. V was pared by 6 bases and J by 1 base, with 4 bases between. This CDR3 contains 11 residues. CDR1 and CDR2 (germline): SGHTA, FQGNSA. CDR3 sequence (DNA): TGTGCCAGCAGGGGATCCTACGAGCAGTACTTC. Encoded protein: CASRGSYEQYF.

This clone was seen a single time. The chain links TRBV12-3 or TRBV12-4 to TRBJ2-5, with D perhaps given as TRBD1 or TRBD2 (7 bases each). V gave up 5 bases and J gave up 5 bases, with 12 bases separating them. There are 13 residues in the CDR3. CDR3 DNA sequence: TGTGCCAGCAGTCCCCAGGGGGGGGAGACCCAGTACTTC. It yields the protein CASSPQGGETQYF.

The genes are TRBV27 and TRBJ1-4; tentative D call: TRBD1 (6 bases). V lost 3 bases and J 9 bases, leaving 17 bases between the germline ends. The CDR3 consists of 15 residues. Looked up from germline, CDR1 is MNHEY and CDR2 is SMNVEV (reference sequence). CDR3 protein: CASSLYTGSGKKLFF. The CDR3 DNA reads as TGTGCCAGCAGTTTGTACACAGGGTCTGGGAAAAAACTGTTTTTT.

CDR3 in amino acids: CASSLDTSAGNAFF. Written as DNA, the CDR3 is TGCGCCAGCAGCCTCGACACCTCCGCCGGGAACGCTTTCTTT. The chain carries TRBV4-3 and TRBJ1-1; D gene unclear. CDR3 length: 14 residues. Germline values: CDR1 LGHNA, CDR2 YSLEER. Trimming took 4 bases from V and 11 from J, leaving 20 bases between them.

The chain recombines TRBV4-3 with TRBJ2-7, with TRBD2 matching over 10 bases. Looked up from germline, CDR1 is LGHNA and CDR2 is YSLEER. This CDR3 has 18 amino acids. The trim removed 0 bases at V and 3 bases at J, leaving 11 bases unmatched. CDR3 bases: TGCGCCAGCAGCCAAGATTTAGGGCCTAGCGGGGGTTTCTACGAGCAGTACTTC. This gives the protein CASSQDLGPSGGFYEQYF.

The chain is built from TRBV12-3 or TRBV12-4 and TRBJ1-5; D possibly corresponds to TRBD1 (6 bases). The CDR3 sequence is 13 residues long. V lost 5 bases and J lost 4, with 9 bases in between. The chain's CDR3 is CASSRQENQPQHF. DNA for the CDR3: TGTGCCAGCAGTAGACAGGAGAATCAGCCCCAGCATTTT.

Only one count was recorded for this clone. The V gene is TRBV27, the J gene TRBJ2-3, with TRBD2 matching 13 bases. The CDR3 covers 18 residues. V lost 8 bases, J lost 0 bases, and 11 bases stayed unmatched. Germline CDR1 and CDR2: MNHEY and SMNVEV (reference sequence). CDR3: CASVGYGLAGESTDTQYF. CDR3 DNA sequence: TGTGCCAGCGTGGGGTATGGACTAGCGGGAGAAAGCACAGATACGCAGTATTTT.

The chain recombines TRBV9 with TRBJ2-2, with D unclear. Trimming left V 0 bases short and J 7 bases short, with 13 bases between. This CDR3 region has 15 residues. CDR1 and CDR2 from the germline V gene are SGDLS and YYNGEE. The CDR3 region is CASSVGSVPGGELFF. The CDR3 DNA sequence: TGTGCCAGCAGCGTAGGAAGCGTTCCCGGCGGGGAGCTGTTTTTT.

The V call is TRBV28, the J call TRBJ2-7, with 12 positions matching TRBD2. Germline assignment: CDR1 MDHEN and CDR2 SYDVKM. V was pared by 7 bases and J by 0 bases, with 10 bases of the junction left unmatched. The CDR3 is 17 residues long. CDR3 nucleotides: TGTGCCAGCAAAAGTAGGGGGACTAGCGGGTACTCCTACGAGCAGTACTTC. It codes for CASKSRGTSGYSYEQYF.

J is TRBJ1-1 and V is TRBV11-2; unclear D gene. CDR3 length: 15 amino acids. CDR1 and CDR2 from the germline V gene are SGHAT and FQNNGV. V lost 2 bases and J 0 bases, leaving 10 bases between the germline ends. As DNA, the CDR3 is TGTGCCAGCAGCTTATGGGCGGTAATGAACACTGAAGCTTTCTTT. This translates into CASSLWAVMNTEAFF.

The CDR3 DNA sequence: TGTGCTAGTGGTTTGGTGCTCGGGGAGCGGCATGACACTGAAGCTTTCTTT. It specifies CASGLVLGERHDTEAFF. This chain joins TRBV12-5 and TRBJ1-1; D ambiguous. Trimming pared 0 bases from V and 3 bases from J, leaving 17 bases between. This CDR3 region has 17 residues. Germline V gives CDR1 LGHNT, CDR2 FRNRAP.

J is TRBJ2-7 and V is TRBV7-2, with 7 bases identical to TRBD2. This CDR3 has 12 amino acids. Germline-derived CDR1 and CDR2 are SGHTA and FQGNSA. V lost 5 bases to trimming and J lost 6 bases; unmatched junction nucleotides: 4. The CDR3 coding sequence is TGTGCCAGCAGCCGGACTAGTCGCGAGCAGTACTTC. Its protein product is CASSRTSREQYF. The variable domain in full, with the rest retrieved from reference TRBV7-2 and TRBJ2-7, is GAGVSQSPSNKVTEKGKDVELRCDPISGHTALYWYRQSLGQGLEFLIYFQGNSAPDKSGLPSDRFSAERTGGSVSTLTIQRTQQEDSAVYLCASSRTSREQYFGPGTRLTVT.

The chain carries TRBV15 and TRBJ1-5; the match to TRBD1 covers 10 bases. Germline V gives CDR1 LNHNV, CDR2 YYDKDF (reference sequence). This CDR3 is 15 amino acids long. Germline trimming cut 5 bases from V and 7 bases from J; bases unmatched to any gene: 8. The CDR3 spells CATSPRGTGVQPQHF. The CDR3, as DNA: TGTGCCACCAGCCCGCGGGGGACAGGGGTACAGCCCCAGCATTTT. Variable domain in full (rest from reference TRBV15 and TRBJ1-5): DAMVIQNPRYQVTQFGKPVTLSCSQTLNHNVMYWYQQKSSQAPKLLFHYYDKDFNNEADTPDNFQSRRPNTSFCFLDIRSPGLGDTAMYLCATSPRGTGVQPQHFGDGTRLSIL.

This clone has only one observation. The CDR3 reads CASSLARRDEQFF. The CDR3 DNA reads as TGCGCCAGCAGCTTGGCCCGACGGGATGAGCAGTTCTTC. The V call is TRBV5-1, the J call TRBJ2-1; D uncertain. CDR3 length: 13 amino acids. Germline V gives CDR1 SGHRS, CDR2 YFSETQ. Trimming pared 0 bases from V and 8 bases from J, leaving 9 bases between.

The CDR3 region is CASSLGQDTEAFF. CDR3 DNA: TGCGCCAGCAGCTTGGGACAGGACACTGAAGCTTTCTTT. V gene TRBV5-1 combines with J gene TRBJ1-1; D may be TRBD1 (6 bases). The CDR3 spans 13 residues. CDR1 and CDR2 (germline): SGHRS, YFSETQ. V dropped 0 bases and J dropped 3 bases, with 6 bases sitting between them.

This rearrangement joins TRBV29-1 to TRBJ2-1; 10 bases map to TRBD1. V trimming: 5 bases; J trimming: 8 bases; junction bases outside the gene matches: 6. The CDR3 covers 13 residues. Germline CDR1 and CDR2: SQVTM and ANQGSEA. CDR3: CSVKTGGIDEQFF. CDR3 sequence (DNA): TGCAGCGTTAAGACAGGGGGCATCGATGAGCAGTTCTTC.

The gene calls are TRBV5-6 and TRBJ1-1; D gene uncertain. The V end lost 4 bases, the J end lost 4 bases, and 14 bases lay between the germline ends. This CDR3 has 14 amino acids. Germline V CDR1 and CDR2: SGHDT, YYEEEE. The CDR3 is CASSLSPGVTEAFF. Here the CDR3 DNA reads TGTGCCAGCAGCCTAAGCCCGGGAGTCACTGAAGCTTTCTTT.

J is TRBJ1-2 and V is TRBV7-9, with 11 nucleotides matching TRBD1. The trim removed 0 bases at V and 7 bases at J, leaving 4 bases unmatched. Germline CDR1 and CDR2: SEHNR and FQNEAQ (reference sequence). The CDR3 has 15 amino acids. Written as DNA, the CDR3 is TGTGCCAGCAGCTTAGCGGCGGGGACAGGGGGTGGCTACACCTTC. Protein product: CASSLAAGTGGGYTF.

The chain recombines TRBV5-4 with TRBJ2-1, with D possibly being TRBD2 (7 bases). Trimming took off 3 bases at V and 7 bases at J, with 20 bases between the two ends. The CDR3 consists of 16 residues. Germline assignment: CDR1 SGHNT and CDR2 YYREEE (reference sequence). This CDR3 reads CASSSGMRGRSNEQFF. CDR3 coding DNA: TGTGCCAGCAGCTCCGGGATGCGGGGGCGTTCAAATGAGCAGTTCTTC.

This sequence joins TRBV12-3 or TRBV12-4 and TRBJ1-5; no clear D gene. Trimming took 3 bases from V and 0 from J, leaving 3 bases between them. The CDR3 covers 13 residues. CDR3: CASSLVSNQPQHF. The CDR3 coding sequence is TGTGCCAGCAGTTTGGTTAGCAATCAGCCCCAGCATTTT.

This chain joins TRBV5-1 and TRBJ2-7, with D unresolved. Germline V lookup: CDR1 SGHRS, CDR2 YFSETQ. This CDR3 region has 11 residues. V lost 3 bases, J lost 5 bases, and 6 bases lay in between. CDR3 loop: CASSSDHEQYF. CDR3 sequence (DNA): TGCGCCAGCAGCTCAGACCACGAGCAGTACTTC.